A single sample is the source of the 5 T cell receptor beta chains below, sequenced in a study of neurological immune-mediated disorders. TCRdb recomputed calls from the 5' RACE reads with MiXCR, one row per CDR3 protein. The data contain some 66,000 distinct CDR3 sequences, nearly 3.5% of them singletons. The sample consisted of PBMCs. Receptors were obtained from a man aged 40-49 years with multiple sclerosis.

This clonotype was picked up many times. This chain joins TRBV18 and TRBJ2-2; 7 positions match TRBD1. Trimming took 3 bases from V and 6 from J; bases not matched to a gene: 4. This CDR3 has 14 residues. CDR1 is KGHSH, CDR2 LQKENI, per germline. The CDR3 spells CASSPGQTAGELFF. CDR3 DNA: TGTGCCAGCTCACCGGGACAGACCGCCGGGGAGCTGTTTTTT.

This clonotype was recorded at least ten times. The rearrangement uses TRBV9 and TRBJ2-3; tentatively, D is TRBD2 (6 bases). This CDR3 is 15 amino acids long. V shed 3 bases and J shed 2 bases, with 13 bases lying between them. CDR1 SGDLS and CDR2 YYNGEE come from the germline V gene. CDR3 amino acids: CASSGSGGSTDTQYF. The CDR3 DNA reads as TGTGCCAGCAGCGGTAGCGGTGGCTCCACAGATACGCAGTATTTT. Based on the CDR3 plus reference TRBV9 and TRBJ2-3, the full variable domain is DSGVTQTPKHLITATGQRVTLRCSPRSGDLSVYWYQQSLDQGLQFLIQYYNGEERAKGNILERFSAQQFPDLHSELNLSSLELGDSALYFCASSGSGGSTDTQYFGPGTRLTVL.

This clonotype was detected many times. J is TRBJ2-1 and V is TRBV6-5; perhaps TRBD2 as D (7 bases). The V end was cut by 8 bases, the J end by 6 bases, with 20 bases between. Germline V gene lookup returns CDR1 MNHEY and CDR2 SVGAGI. The CDR3 length is 15 residues. CDR3 sequence: CASLPGRGFGNEQFF. The CDR3 nucleotides read TGTGCCAGCCTACCAGGGAGGGGGTTCGGCAATGAGCAGTTCTTC.

The V gene is TRBV7-9, the J gene TRBJ1-3; D is uncertain. V dropped 7 bases and J dropped 12 bases, with 25 bases sitting between them. CDR3 length: 15 residues. The germline gives CDR1 SEHNR, CDR2 FQNEAQ (reference sequence). The CDR3 DNA reads TGTGCCAGCATCCGAGTGGACCACTCTGGAAAAAACATATATTTT. Translation: CASIRVDHSGKNIYF.

In the case of this clonotype: One junction end does not reproduce the germline sequence, and a read error may be involved. This rearrangement joins TRBV5-1 to TRBJ1-6; tentatively, D is TRBD1 (5 bases). The CDR3 extends over 15 amino acids. The germline CDR1 and CDR2 sequences are SGHRS and YFSETQ. The CDR3, as DNA: TGCGCCAGCAGCCCGACAGTCTCCTATAATTCAACCCTCAACTTT. It yields the protein CASSPTVSYNSTLNF.